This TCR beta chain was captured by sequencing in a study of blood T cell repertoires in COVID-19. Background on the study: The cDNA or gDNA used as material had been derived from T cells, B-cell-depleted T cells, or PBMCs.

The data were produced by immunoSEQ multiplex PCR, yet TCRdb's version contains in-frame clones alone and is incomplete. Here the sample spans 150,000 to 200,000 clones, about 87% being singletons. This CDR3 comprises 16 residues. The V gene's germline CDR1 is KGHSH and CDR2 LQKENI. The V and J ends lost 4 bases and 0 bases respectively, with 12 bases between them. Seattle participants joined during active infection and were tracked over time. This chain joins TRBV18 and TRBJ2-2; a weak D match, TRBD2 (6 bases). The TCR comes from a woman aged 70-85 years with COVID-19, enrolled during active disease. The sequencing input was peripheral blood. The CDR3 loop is CASSLDAGTNTGELFF. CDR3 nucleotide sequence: TGTGCCAGCTCACTTGACGCGGGGACGAACACCGGGGAGCTGTTTTTT. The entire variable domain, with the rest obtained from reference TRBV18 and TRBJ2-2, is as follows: NAGVMQNPRHLVRRRGQEARLRCSPMKGHSHVYWYRQLPEEGLKFMVYLQKENIIDESGMPKERFSAEFPKEGPSILRIQQVVRGDSAAYFCASSLDAGTNTGELFFGEGSRLTVL.